Listed below are T cell receptor beta chains from one sample, sequenced in a study of blood T cell repertoires in COVID-19. Sequencing was performed with immunoSEQ multiplex PCR; in TCRdb, only in-frame clones are kept and a portion is missing. The repertoire includes about 80,000 clones, approximately 90% of them detected once, and approximately 8% sits in the top ten. Sequencing used peripheral blood. The receptor source for this set is a man in his thirties or forties with acute or convalescent COVID-19. The CDR3 runs from the conserved cysteine through the conserved F or W. Each record gives: D gene, V gene, clone size, J gene, CDR3 protein, CDR3 DNA. The D gene is left open where the match is weak. Expanded clones get a size class; other rows say once, few or many, or leave the size out.

TRBD1	TRBV7-6	-	TRBJ2-3	CASSGPGQSFGETSTDTQYF	TGTGCCAGCAGCGGTCCGGGACAGTCTTTTGGGGAGACTAGCACAGATACGCAGTATTTT
TRBD2	TRBV27	-	TRBJ2-1	CASRGLAGPNEQFF	TGTGCCAGCAGGGGACTAGCGGGTCCCAATGAGCAGTTCTTC
-	TRBV13	-	TRBJ2-7	CASSLNPTGNYEQYF	TGTGCCAGCAGCCTCAACCCGACAGGAAACTACGAGCAGTACTTC
-	TRBV7-8	-	TRBJ2-7	CASSPAYEQYF	TGTGCCAGCAGCCCTGCCTACGAGCAGTACTTC
TRBD1	TRBV28	-	TRBJ2-3	CASSPATGTGETDTQYF	TGTGCCAGCAGCCCCGCTACCGGGACAGGGGAAACAGATACGCAGTATTTT
-	TRBV27	-	TRBJ2-7	CASSSTGVEQYF	TGTGCCAGCAGTTCCACGGGAGTCGAGCAATACTTC
-	TRBV5-6	-	TRBJ1-3	CASSLGTAGNTIYF	TGTGCCAGCAGCCTTGGGACTGCGGGAAACACCATATATTTT
TRBD1	TRBV19	-	TRBJ2-5	CASKGGQSGTEETQYF	TGTGCCAGTAAGGGCGGCCAATCCGGGACAGAAGAGACCCAGTACTTC
-	TRBV30	-	TRBJ1-2	CAWSKQFYGYTF	TGTGCCTGGAGTAAACAGTTCTATGGCTACACCTTC
-	TRBV2	-	TRBJ1-2	CASSDHRTYGYTF	TGTGCCAGCAGTGATCACAGGACATATGGCTACACCTTC
-	TRBV6-1	-	TRBJ1-2	CASSDNNYGYTF	TGTGCCAGCAGTGACAATAACTATGGCTACACCTTC
TRBD1	TRBV30	-	TRBJ1-6	CAWSLDRGSYNSPLHF	TGTGCCTGGAGTCTTGACAGGGGATCCTATAATTCACCCCTCCACTTT
-	TRBV5-6	-	TRBJ1-5	CASSLSGGIQPQHF	TGTGCCAGCAGCTTGAGTGGCGGTATTCAGCCCCAGCATTTT
-	TRBV7-9	-	TRBJ1-2	CASSPVPDGYTF	TGTGCCAGCAGCCCCGTTCCCGATGGCTACACCTTC
TRBD2	TRBV28	-	TRBJ2-1	CASSSTSLAGVYNEQFF	TGTGCCAGCAGTTCCACGTCCCTAGCGGGAGTTTACAATGAGCAGTTCTTC
-	TRBV27	-	TRBJ2-7	CASRRSSYEQYF	TGTGCCAGCAGACGGAGCTCCTACGAGCAGTACTTC
-	TRBV11-2	-	TRBJ2-4	CASSYRQLAKNIQYF	TGTGCCAGCAGCTACCGACAGTTAGCCAAAAACATTCAGTACTTC
TRBD1	TRBV3-1/TRBV3-2	-	TRBJ2-7	CASSQEYNRMGTGPYEQYF	TGTGCCAGCAGCCAAGAGTATAACAGAATGGGGACAGGGCCCTACGAGCAGTACTTC
-	TRBV4-2	-	TRBJ2-3	CASSQRSPSSTDTQYF	TGTGCCAGCAGCCAGAGGAGCCCCTCTAGCACAGATACGCAGTATTTT
-	TRBV5-1	-	TRBJ2-3	CASSSLGGETDTQYF	TGCGCCAGCAGCTCCCTCGGGGGAGAAACTGATACGCAGTATTTT
-	TRBV5-4	-	TRBJ1-2	CASSRPGETNYGYTF	TGTGCCAGCAGCAGACCAGGGGAGACTAACTATGGCTACACCTTC
TRBD2	TRBV19	once	TRBJ2-5	CASSWDAGGLQETQYF	TGTGCCAGTAGCTGGGATGCGGGAGGACTTCAAGAGACCCAGTACTTC
TRBD1	TRBV5-4	-	TRBJ2-3	CASSPTGDGTDTQYF	TGTGCCAGCAGCCCGACAGGGGATGGCACAGATACGCAGTATTTT
-	TRBV4-1	-	TRBJ2-1	CASSYSAGVRFNEQFF	TGCGCCAGCAGCTATTCAGCCGGAGTAAGGTTTAATGAGCAGTTCTTC
TRBD1	TRBV7-2	-	TRBJ2-5	CASSLGTGINKRETQYF	TGTGCCAGCAGCTTAGGGACAGGAATTAACAAGCGAGAGACCCAGTACTTC
-	TRBV19	-	TRBJ2-3	CASNPGSTDTQYF	TGTGCCAGTAACCCCGGGTCCACAGATACGCAGTATTTT
TRBD2	TRBV9	-	TRBJ2-2	CASSAPTGGLRELFF	TGTGCCAGCAGCGCGCCTACGGGGGGGTTGCGGGAGCTGTTTTTT
-	TRBV2	-	TRBJ2-7	CATSEVGYEQYF	TGTGCCACCTCCGAGGTTGGCTACGAGCAGTACTTC
-	TRBV19	-	TRBJ2-3	CASSTIEAAQYF	TGTGCCAGTAGTACGATAGAGGCAGCGCAGTATTTT
-	TRBV18	-	TRBJ2-3	CASSLMGEVDTQYF	TGTGCCAGCTCACTCATGGGGGAGGTCGATACGCAGTATTTT
-	TRBV27	-	TRBJ2-1	CASKVGVGEQFF	TGTGCCAGCAAGGTGGGAGTAGGGGAGCAGTTCTTC
TRBD1	TRBV28	once	TRBJ1-4	CASRRTGDEKLFF	TGTGCCAGCAGAAGAACAGGGGACGAAAAACTGTTTTTT